The 19 T cell receptor beta chains below were found in one sample sequenced in a study of Ad26.COV2.S vaccination and SARS-CoV-2 variants. Assay used: immunoSEQ multiplex PCR; TCRdb lists only in-frame clones, some missing. The sample lists hundreds of thousands of clones, 92% occurring once. Specified treatment: approximately 18 received Ad26.COV2.S at low or high dose, single or two shots; 5 received placebo; per-sample allocation not given. Sampling occurred on day 63 after the first vaccine or placebo injection. Sequenced material: peripheral blood, taken in a trial of Ad26.COV2.S vaccine versus placebo. The receptors originated from a person between 18 and 65 years old who received the Ad26.COV2.S COVID-19 vaccine or a placebo.

The gene calls are TRBV6-2 or TRBV6-3 and TRBJ2-3; D is undetermined. Trimming pared 6 bases from V and 2 bases from J, leaving 15 bases between. This CDR3 has 15 amino acids. Germline CDR1 and CDR2: MNHEY and SVGEGT. The CDR3 spells CASSQPRASTDTQYF. In DNA, the CDR3 is TGTGCCAGCAGCCAACCAAGGGCTTCCACAGATACGCAGTATTTT.

This clone showed up just once. This chain links TRBV6-2 or TRBV6-3 with TRBJ1-1, with 7 bases fitting TRBD1. Per germline, CDR1 MNHEY and CDR2 SVGEGT. V gave up 5 bases and J gave up 0 bases; unmatched junction bases: 18. The CDR3 loop spans 19 amino acids. The DNA for the CDR3 is TGTGCCAGCAGTCCGATGGGGGGAGGGGGCTTCGATATGAACACTGAAGCTTTCTTT. Translation gives CASSPMGGGGFDMNTEAFF.

This clone was detected once. The chain has TRBV5-1 and TRBJ1-1; a weak D match, TRBD1 (6 bases). Germline values: CDR1 SGHRS, CDR2 YFSETQ. Trimming cost V 3 bases and J 0 bases, with 12 bases left between them. The CDR3 covers 15 residues. The CDR3 DNA reads TGCGCCAGCAGCTCAACGGACAGACTGAACACTGAAGCTTTCTTT. Its translation: CASSSTDRLNTEAFF.

The V call is TRBV25-1, the J call TRBJ2-3, with 10 bases fitting TRBD2. Germline CDR1 MGHDK, CDR2 SYGVNS. This CDR3 region has 17 residues. Trimming took 11 bases from V and 4 from J; bases not matched to a gene: 18. The CDR3 bases are TGTGCCCTCCCGGTAACTAGCGGGGCCCAGTGGGCAGATACGCAGTATTTT. Its protein is CALPVTSGAQWADTQYF.

This chain's CDR3 is CAISEETGSSQPQHF. CDR3 sequence (DNA): TGTGCCATCAGTGAGGAAACAGGGAGTAGTCAGCCCCAGCATTTT. The genes are TRBV10-3 and TRBJ1-5; D possibly corresponds to TRBD1 (6 bases). V was trimmed by 2 bases and J by 6 bases, leaving 14 bases between them. CDR3 length: 15 amino acids. Germline V gives CDR1 ENHRY, CDR2 SYGVKD.

The chain uses TRBV6-2 or TRBV6-3 and TRBJ2-7, with a weak D call TRBD1 (6 bases). Germline assignment: CDR1 MNHEY and CDR2 SVGEGT. This CDR3 is 13 amino acids long. The V end lost 1 base, the J end lost 3 bases, and 7 bases lay between the germline ends. Here the CDR3 reads CASSYYRDYEQYF. In DNA form, the CDR3 reads TGTGCCAGCAGTTACTACAGGGACTACGAGCAGTACTTC.

CDR3 region: CASSQGTGNEKLFF. In DNA, the CDR3 is TGTGCCAGCAGCCAAGGGACAGGGAATGAAAAACTGTTTTTT. The chain employs TRBV3-1 (or the pseudogene TRBV3-2) and TRBJ1-4; TRBD1 matches 8 bases. This CDR3 has 14 amino acids. The V and J ends lost 1 base and 5 bases, in that order; junction bases with no gene match: 0. Per the germline V gene, CDR1 is LGHDT and CDR2 is YNNKEL (reference sequence).

The genes are TRBV18 and TRBJ2-7; TRBD1 is a possible D gene (6 bases). This CDR3 comprises 14 residues. From germline, CDR1 is KGHSH and CDR2 LQKENI. Trimming took 1 base from V and 5 from J, leaving 12 bases between them. Here the CDR3 DNA reads TGTGCCAGCTCACCACGCCCAGGGGAAGACGAGCAGTACTTC. Translated, it gives CASSPRPGEDEQYF.

This clone has only one observation. The chain links TRBV5-8 to TRBJ2-3; 7 nucleotides agree with TRBD1. Unmatched junction bases numbered 9, after V lost 7 bases and J lost 4 bases. CDR1 and CDR2 (germline): SGHTS, YDEGEE. The CDR3 covers 14 residues. The CDR3 sequence is CASLDGTDPDTQYF. The CDR3 DNA reads as TGTGCCAGCCTAGACGGGACAGACCCAGATACGCAGTATTTT.

V gene TRBV7-8 combines with J gene TRBJ2-6; TRBD1 aligns across 8 bases. The CDR3 sequence is 18 residues long. Germline V gene lookup returns CDR1 SGHVS and CDR2 FQNEAQ. Trimming took 1 base from V and 0 from J; bases not matched to a gene: 5. The CDR3 DNA reads as TGTGCCAGCAGCTTAGTCCGGGACAGGTTCTCTGGGGCCAACGTCCTGACTTTC. It is translated as CASSLVRDRFSGANVLTF.

This clone was recorded only once. The genes are TRBV7-8 and TRBJ1-1; D possibly corresponds to TRBD1 (5 bases). Germline CDR1 and CDR2: SGHVS and FQNEAQ. Between the trimmed V and J ends, which lost 5 bases and 0 bases, there was a span of 13 bases. CDR3 length: 15 amino acids. CDR3 sequence (DNA): TGTGCCAGCAGCCCCCAGACAGCGATGAACACTGAAGCTTTCTTT. Translation gives CASSPQTAMNTEAFF.

The CDR3 DNA is TGTGCCAGCAGGTCAAGACAGGGGGGCACTGAAGCTTTCTTT. Its protein is CASRSRQGGTEAFF. The rearrangement links TRBV6-5 to TRBJ1-1; TRBD1 matches at 9 bases. The CDR3 runs 14 residues. Trimming at V came to 6 bases and at J to 4 bases, leaving 6 bases not matched to a gene. CDR1 MNHEY and CDR2 SVGAGI come from the germline V gene.

V is TRBV6-2 or TRBV6-3 and J is TRBJ1-1, with D possibly matching TRBD1 (5 bases). The length of the CDR3 is 15 residues. V was shortened by 2 bases and J by 4 bases, with 14 bases between the two germline ends. Germline V gives CDR1 MNHEY, CDR2 SVGEGT. CDR3 sequence reads: CASSYGGPGGTEAFF. The CDR3, as DNA: TGTGCCAGCAGTTACGGCGGACCGGGGGGCACTGAAGCTTTCTTT.

The chain joins TRBV5-4 to TRBJ1-3; D not certain. Germline loops: CDR1 SGHNT, CDR2 YYREEE (reference sequence). Trimming cost V 4 bases and J 0 bases, with 11 bases left between them. CDR3 length: 15 amino acids. Written as DNA, the CDR3 is TGTGCCAGCAGCCCTTGGGCGTCCTCTGGAAACACCATATATTTT. Its translation is CASSPWASSGNTIYF.

This clone appeared a single time. V is TRBV27 and J is TRBJ1-2, with D uncertain. CDR1 is MNHEY, CDR2 SMNVEV, per germline (reference sequence). The CDR3 extends over 16 amino acids. V was pared by 5 bases and J by 0 bases, with 16 bases between. The CDR3 here is CASSPELSGPNYGYTF. The DNA of the CDR3 is TGTGCCAGCAGTCCAGAACTTTCCGGGCCTAACTATGGCTACACCTTC.

V gene TRBV4-1 combines with J gene TRBJ1-1, with D unclear. Trimming stripped 4 bases from V and 0 bases from J, with 12 bases between. The CDR3 consists of 15 residues. Germline loops: CDR1 MGHRA, CDR2 YSYEKL. CDR3 DNA sequence: TGCGCCAGCAGCCGAGCCGTCGGCATGAACACTGAAGCTTTCTTT. Its translation is CASSRAVGMNTEAFF.

The CDR3 nucleotides read TGTGCCAGCAGCGCAGACAGGGGGCCCCATCAGCCCCAGCATTTT. Residues: CASSADRGPHQPQHF. The rearrangement uses TRBV2 and TRBJ1-5, with 10 bases lining up with TRBD1. From germline, CDR1 is SNHLY and CDR2 FYNNEI. The CDR3 is 15 residues long. With 6 bases clipped from V and 5 bases from J, the junction kept 7 bases outside the gene matches.

The chain links TRBV18 to TRBJ2-1; D is undetermined. V was trimmed by 0 bases and J by 0 bases, leaving 6 bases between them. The germline CDR1 and CDR2 sequences are KGHSH and LQKENI. The CDR3 totals 15 residues. DNA for the CDR3: TGTGCCAGCTCACCACCCATATCCTCCTACAATGAGCAGTTCTTC. This encodes CASSPPISSYNEQFF.

V usage is TRBV7-2 and J usage is TRBJ2-2; TRBD1 matches at 8 bases. CDR3 length equals 17 residues. Trimming removed 2 bases from V and 3 bases from J; junction bases left unmatched: 8. Germline CDR1 SGHTA, CDR2 FQGNSA. This CDR3 is CASSLTGQGSYTGELFF. CDR3 nucleotides: TGTGCCAGCAGCTTAACTGGACAGGGTTCTTACACCGGGGAGCTGTTTTTT.